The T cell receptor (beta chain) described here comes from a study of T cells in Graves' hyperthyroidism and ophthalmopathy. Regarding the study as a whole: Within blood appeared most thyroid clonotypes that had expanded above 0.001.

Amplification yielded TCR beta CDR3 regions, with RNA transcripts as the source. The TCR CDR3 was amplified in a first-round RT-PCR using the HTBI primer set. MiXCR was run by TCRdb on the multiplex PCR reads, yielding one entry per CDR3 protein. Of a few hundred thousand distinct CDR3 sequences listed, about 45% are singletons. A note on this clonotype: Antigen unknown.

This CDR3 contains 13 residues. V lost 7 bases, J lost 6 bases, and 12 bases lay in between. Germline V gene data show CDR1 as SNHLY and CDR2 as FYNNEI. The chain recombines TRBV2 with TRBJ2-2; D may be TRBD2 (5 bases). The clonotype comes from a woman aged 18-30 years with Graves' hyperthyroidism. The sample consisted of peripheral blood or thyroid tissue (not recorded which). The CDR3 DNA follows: TGTGCCAGCAACCTAGTGGGAGCCGGGGAGCTGTTTTTT. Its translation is CASNLVGAGELFF.